The clone carrying this TCR beta chain was picked up a small number of times. The sample is drawn from a study of T-cell memory formation after mild COVID-19. The CDR3 spans 14 residues. Germline V gene data show CDR1 as SGHKS and CDR2 as YYEKEE (reference sequence). Trimming took 0 bases from V and 2 from J, leaving 9 bases between them. TCRdb re-called the 5' RACE reads through MiXCR, storing one row per CDR3 protein. The data contain 400,000 or so distinct CDR3 sequences, around a fifth of them seen just once; the ten biggest clones take up around 13%. The specimen sequenced was PBMCs or a T cell subset sorted from them (not recorded which). The receptor was derived from an adult woman who had mild COVID-19 (a few samples of this study predate the infection). Cell type and time point are not known. This chain links TRBV5-5 with TRBJ2-7; no definite D call. CDR3 sequence: CASSLEARAYEQYF. The CDR3 bases are TGTGCCAGCAGCTTGGAGGCCAGAGCCTACGAGCAGTACTTC.